This record looks at one T cell receptor (beta chain) sequence and its context. Its antigen is not identified. Template switching (which added a universal primer site) was used, and cDNA carried unique molecular identifiers. TCRdb reprocessed the 5' RACE reads with MiXCR, giving one entry per CDR3 protein. The sample consists of around 1.7 million distinct CDR3 sequences, about 32% of them appearing once. This entry is derived from a study of identical twins. The study, taken as a whole, reports: Low generation-probability sequences were in excess among twin-shared out-of-frame alpha sequences.

The receptor was derived from a newborn girl in good health. Sequences were obtained from cord blood.

CDR3 bases: TGTGCCAGCAGCCGTACTAGCGGCCCCGCGAACACCGGGGAGCTGTTTTTT. Protein: CASSRTSGPANTGELFF. The chain has TRBV7-9 and TRBJ2-2; 8 positions agree with TRBD2. Germline V CDR1 and CDR2: SEHNR, FQNEAQ (reference sequence). V was clipped by 5 bases and J by 0 bases; unmatched bases: 8. CDR3 length: 17 residues.